The 25 T cell receptor beta chains presented below share a single source sample, sequenced in a study of blood T cell repertoires in COVID-19. Produced via immunoSEQ multiplex PCR; TCRdb's table is partial and in-frame only. The table has fewer than 350,000 clones, about nine tenths seen once. Source material: PBMCs or T cells enriched from blood (not recorded which). The source is a woman aged 40 to 49 who had recovered from COVID-19.

The rearrangement links TRBV5-5 to TRBJ1-5; no clear D gene. The ends were cut back, 0 bases at V and 0 bases at J, with 7 bases in the middle. The germline CDR1 and CDR2 sequences are SGHKS and YYEKEE (reference sequence). This CDR3 spans 15 amino acids. This CDR3 reads CASSLDTNSNQPQHF. The CDR3 DNA follows: TGTGCCAGCAGCTTGGACACTAATAGCAATCAGCCCCAGCATTTT.

This clone has a single count. The chain couples TRBV11-3 to TRBJ2-5, with 7 bases fitting TRBD1. V was pared by 1 base and J by 5 bases, with 7 bases of the junction left unmatched. The CDR3 length is 15 residues. Germline CDR1 SGHNT, CDR2 YENEEA. The CDR3 DNA sequence: TGTGCCAGCAGCTTAGGAACAGGGGTAGAGGAGACCCAGTACTTC. Its protein is CASSLGTGVEETQYF.

The rearrangement links TRBV28 to TRBJ2-3, with D possibly TRBD1 on 6 matching bases. CDR3 length: 14 residues. Per the germline V gene, CDR1 is MDHEN and CDR2 is SYDVKM. The V and J ends lost 4 bases and 2 bases respectively, with 10 bases between them. DNA for the CDR3: TGTGCCAGCAGTTCCGCAGGGGACACAGATACGCAGTATTTT. This sequence encodes CASSSAGDTDTQYF.

The chain couples TRBV19 to TRBJ1-4; 7 nucleotides line up with TRBD1. From germline, CDR1 is LNHDA and CDR2 SQIVND (reference sequence). With V trimmed by 4 bases and J by 8 bases, 16 bases remained unmatched. The CDR3 has 17 residues. CDR3 bases: TGTGCCAGTAGTAAAGGGACAGTAAATATCCAAAGGGAAAAACTGTTTTTT. Translation: CASSKGTVNIQREKLFF.

As DNA, the CDR3 is TGTGCCAGCAGCCTACTTGGGGGGAAAGAGCAGTACTTC. This sequence encodes CASSLLGGKEQYF. This rearrangement joins TRBV27 to TRBJ2-7; D might be TRBD2 (6 bases). V lost 6 bases and J lost 7, with 16 bases in between. Germline assignment: CDR1 MNHEY and CDR2 SMNVEV (reference sequence). The length of the CDR3 is 13 residues.

V gene TRBV6-5 combines with J gene TRBJ1-1; possibly TRBD1 for D (6 bases). The CDR3 contains 16 residues. The germline V gene encodes CDR1 MNHEY and CDR2 SVGAGI. V lost 0 bases to trimming and J lost 6 bases, with 17 bases between them. CDR3 loop: CASSYSSGDRTPEAFF. CDR3 nucleotides: TGTGCCAGCAGTTACTCGAGTGGCGACAGGACCCCTGAAGCTTTCTTT.

The chain combines TRBV11-3 with TRBJ2-5; D remains unclear. Trimming cost V 4 bases and J 3 bases, with 15 bases left between them. The CDR3 is 15 residues long. The germline gives CDR1 SGHNT, CDR2 YENEEA. For the CDR3, the DNA is TGTGCCAGCAGCTCAGGATTGGTCTTGGAAGAGACCCAGTACTTC. This translates into CASSSGLVLEETQYF. Combining the CDR3 with reference TRBV11-3 and TRBJ2-5 gives the whole variable domain EAGVVQSPRYKIIEKKQPVAFWCNPISGHNTLYWYLQNLGQGPELLIRYENEEAVDDSQLPKDRFSAERLKGVDSTLKIQPAELGDSAVYLCASSSGLVLEETQYFGPGTRLLVL.

This chain connects TRBV7-3 to TRBJ2-1, with 9 positions matching TRBD2. CDR3 length: 16 amino acids. From germline, CDR1 is SGHTA and CDR2 FQGTGA. V shed 4 bases and J 4 bases; nucleotides not matched to a gene: 8. The CDR3 DNA follows: TGTGCCAGCAGCTCTTACGGGACTAGCACGTACAATGAGCAGTTCTTC. Its protein is CASSSYGTSTYNEQFF. The full variable domain, in which reference TRBV7-3 and TRBJ2-1 provide the parts outside the CDR3, is GAGVSQTPSNKVTEKGKYVELRCDPISGHTALYWYRQSLGQGPEFLIYFQGTGAADDSGLPNDRFFAVRPEGSVSTLKIQRTERGDSAVYLCASSSYGTSTYNEQFFGPGTRLTVL.

The J gene is TRBJ1-6, the V gene TRBV5-4; no clear D gene. This CDR3 region has 17 residues. CDR1 is SGHNT, CDR2 YYREEE, per germline (reference sequence). Between the trimmed V and J ends, which lost 4 bases and 4 bases, there was a span of 18 bases. This chain's CDR3 is CASSPSSGAGYNSPLHF. The CDR3 DNA reads TGTGCCAGCAGCCCCTCCTCGGGAGCAGGATATAATTCACCCCTCCACTTT. Combining the CDR3 with reference TRBV5-4 and TRBJ1-6 gives the whole variable domain ETGVTQSPTHLIKTRGQQVTLRCSSQSGHNTVSWYQQALGQGPQFIFQYYREEENGRGNFPPRFSGLQFPNYSSELNVNALELDDSALYLCASSPSSGAGYNSPLHFGNGTRLTVT.

A few counts support this clone. This chain connects TRBV5-1 to TRBJ1-4; 7 bases line up with TRBD1. In germline, CDR1 is SGHRS, CDR2 YFSETQ. CDR3 size: 13 residues. J lost 7 bases, V lost 1 base, and 1 base had no gene match. CDR3 protein: CASSLNRGEKLFF. Here the CDR3 DNA reads TGCGCCAGCAGCTTGAACAGGGGTGAAAAACTGTTTTTT.

The chain is built from TRBV18 and TRBJ1-1; 7 positions agree with TRBD1. The CDR3 sequence is 17 residues long. The germline gives CDR1 KGHSH, CDR2 LQKENI. After removal of 4 bases from V and 0 bases from J, the junction contained 11 bases not matched to a gene. The CDR3 is CASSHGQVMPMNTEAFF. The CDR3 DNA reads as TGTGCCAGCTCACACGGACAGGTGATGCCAATGAACACTGAAGCTTTCTTT.

The chain couples TRBV2 to TRBJ1-1, with a possible D match to TRBD1 (5 bases). Trimming shortened V by 4 bases and J by 6 bases, and 15 bases separated the two germline ends. This CDR3 region has 14 residues. CDR1 is SNHLY, CDR2 FYNNEI, per germline. The CDR3 loop reads CASSGQSWAPEAFF. CDR3 in DNA: TGTGCCAGCAGTGGACAGTCGTGGGCACCTGAAGCTTTCTTT. Using reference TRBV2 and TRBJ1-1 for the parts outside the CDR3, the full variable domain is EPEVTQTPSHQVTQMGQEVILRCVPISNHLYFYWYRQILGQKVEFLVSFYNNEISEKSEIFDDQFSVERPDGSNFTLKIRSTKLEDSAMYFCASSGQSWAPEAFFGQGTRLTVV.

J is TRBJ1-6 and V is TRBV4-1; tentative D call: TRBD1 (5 bases). This CDR3 contains 14 residues. Germline CDR1 MGHRA, CDR2 YSYEKL. Trimming cost V 3 bases and J 4 bases, with 7 bases left between them. The CDR3 loop is CASSQGLYNSPLHF. CDR3 sequence (DNA): TGCGCCAGCAGCCAGGGGCTATATAATTCACCCCTCCACTTT.

This clone was detected once. The CDR3 DNA sequence: TGTGCCACCAGTGATGACAGGAGTCGAACGCAGTATTTT. Its protein product is CATSDDRSRTQYF. The chain links TRBV24-1 to TRBJ2-3; tentative D call: TRBD1 (6 bases). Looked up from germline, CDR1 is KGHDR and CDR2 is SFDVKD. Trimming took off 3 bases at V and 9 bases at J, with 12 bases between the two ends. The CDR3 contains 13 residues.

The rearrangement links TRBV15 to TRBJ2-1; TRBD2 matches at 10 bases. The CDR3 covers 16 residues. Germline CDR1 reads LNHNV; CDR2 reads YYDKDF (reference sequence). The ends lost 2 bases at V and 8 bases at J; junction bases unmatched: 9. CDR3 DNA sequence: TGTGCCACCAGCAGAACTGGAGCGGGAGGGACCCATGAGCAGTTCTTC. Its translation is CATSRTGAGGTHEQFF.

This chain connects TRBV7-3 to TRBJ2-7; 10 bases agree with TRBD1. J lost 5 bases, V lost 1 base, and 8 bases had no gene match. The CDR3 is 16 amino acids. The germline V gene has CDR1 SGHTA and CDR2 FQGTGA. This chain's CDR3 is CASSLMVGTGVNEQYF. The CDR3, as DNA: TGTGCCAGCAGCTTAATGGTAGGGACAGGGGTAAACGAGCAGTACTTC.

The gene calls are TRBV9 and TRBJ2-2; D possibly corresponds to TRBD2 (5 bases). The V and J ends lost 4 bases and 4 bases respectively, with 23 bases between them. This CDR3 region has 18 residues. The V gene's germline CDR1 is SGDLS and CDR2 YYNGEE. CDR3 residues: CASSTPSAGLATTGELFF. The CDR3 DNA sequence: TGTGCCAGCAGCACTCCATCCGCTGGGCTAGCAACCACCGGGGAGCTGTTTTTT.

J is TRBJ2-2 and V is TRBV27; the match to TRBD2 covers 10 bases. V trimming: 1 base; J trimming: 3 bases; junction bases outside the gene matches: 2. The CDR3 length is 16 residues. Germline CDR1 is MNHEY and CDR2 is SMNVEV (reference sequence). CDR3 DNA sequence: TGTGCCAGCAGTTTATGGCTAGCGGGGGACACCGGGGAGCTGTTTTTT. It specifies CASSLWLAGDTGELFF.

The V call is TRBV10-3, the J call TRBJ1-1; D might be TRBD1 (5 bases). Germline V gene sequence: CDR1 ENHRY, CDR2 SYGVKD. The CDR3 has 12 residues. The V end lost 9 bases, the J end lost 7 bases, and 15 bases lay between the germline ends. CDR3 coding DNA: TGTGCCATGGGGGGGGGTCTCGGTGAAGCTTTCTTT. It specifies CAMGGGLGEAFF.

The chain has TRBV13 and TRBJ1-5; tentatively, D is TRBD1 (6 bases). Germline assignment: CDR1 PRHDT and CDR2 FYEKMQ (reference sequence). Between the trimmed V and J ends, which lost 5 bases and 6 bases, there was a span of 14 bases. This CDR3 has 14 residues. The CDR3 spells CASSPRGTGQPQHF. The CDR3 DNA reads TGTGCCAGCAGCCCCAGGGGAACAGGTCAGCCCCAGCATTTT.

This clone has just one count. V gene TRBV7-8 combines with J gene TRBJ1-1; D gene ambiguous. Trimming pared 5 bases from V and 7 bases from J, leaving 11 bases between. CDR3 length: 12 amino acids. The germline CDR1 and CDR2 sequences are SGHVS and FQNEAQ. Written as DNA, the CDR3 is TGTGCCAGCAGCCCCCTGGGCAGTGAAGCTTTCTTT. Translated, it gives CASSPLGSEAFF. Full variable domain (outside the CDR3, taken from reference TRBV7-8 and TRBJ1-1): GAGVSQSPRYKVAKRGQDVALRCDPISGHVSLFWYQQALGQGPEFLTYFQNEAQLDKSGLPSDRFFAERPEGSVSTLKIQRTQQEDSAVYLCASSPLGSEAFFGQGTRLTVV.

The CDR3 loop is CASTPKFSGRAQGEQFF. The CDR3 bases are TGTGCCAGCACCCCAAAGTTTAGCGGGAGGGCCCAAGGAGAGCAGTTCTTC. The chain combines TRBV7-2 with TRBJ2-1, with TRBD2 identical over 11 bases. This CDR3 has 17 amino acids. V trimming: 7 bases; J trimming: 10 bases; junction bases outside the gene matches: 18. Germline V gene sequence: CDR1 SGHTA, CDR2 FQGNSA.

CDR3 region: CASTRDIYGYTF. CDR3 DNA: TGTGCCAGCACGCGAGACATCTATGGCTACACCTTC. The chain employs TRBV7-2 and TRBJ1-2; D remains ambiguous. CDR1 and CDR2 from the germline V gene are SGHTA and FQGNSA. Trimming took off 7 bases at V and 4 bases at J, with 10 bases between the two ends. The CDR3 has 12 residues. The full variable domain, its missing parts supplied by reference TRBV7-2 and TRBJ1-2, is GAGVSQSPSNKVTEKGKDVELRCDPISGHTALYWYRQSLGQGLEFLIYFQGNSAPDKSGLPSDRFSAERTGGSVSTLTIQRTQQEDSAVYLCASTRDIYGYTFGSGTRLTVV.

J is TRBJ2-1 and V is TRBV28; 9 positions agree with TRBD2. V dropped 4 bases and J dropped 8; count of bases not matched to a gene: 9. Germline CDR1 MDHEN, CDR2 SYDVKM. The CDR3 sequence is 15 residues long. In DNA, the CDR3 is TGTGCCAGCAGTTCCGGCGGCGGGGGGGTCCATGAGCAGTTCTTC. Translating it yields CASSSGGGGVHEQFF.

The chain links TRBV5-6 to TRBJ2-1, with TRBD2 matching over 11 bases. J gave up 10 bases and V 3 bases, and 9 bases lay outside the gene matches. Germline V gene sequence: CDR1 SGHDT, CDR2 YYEEEE. The CDR3 spans 15 residues. The DNA for the CDR3 is TGTGCCAGCAGCTACTATAGCGGGGGGGCCCGGGAGCAGTTCTTC. Its protein product is CASSYYSGGAREQFF.